A selection of T cell receptor beta chains follows, all from one sample in a study of blood T cell repertoires in COVID-19. This table comes from immunoSEQ multiplex PCR, and its TCRdb copy is limited to in-frame clones, with some not included. The sample records approximately 300,000 clones, 80% to 90% being singletons. Sequenced sample: peripheral blood. These receptor sequences come from a woman between 40 and 55 years old with acute or convalescent COVID-19. The CDR3 runs from the conserved cysteine through the conserved F or W. A D gene is named only where the DNA matches it firmly. Expanded clones are given a class, and other clones once, few, many or no size at all.

J: TRBJ1-5
V: TRBV10-1
size: NA
D: NA
CDR3: CAPFDWGGNQPQHF
DNA: TGCGCTCCCTTTGACTGGGGGGGCAATCAGCCCCAGCATTTT

J: TRBJ1-2
V: TRBV6-1
size: NA
D: TRBD1
CDR3: CATIPRDRGNYGYTF
DNA: TGTGCCACCATACCCCGGGACAGGGGAAACTATGGCTACACCTTC

J: TRBJ1-2
V: TRBV9
size: NA
D: NA
CDR3: CASSASRGSYGYTF
DNA: TGTGCCAGCAGCGCCAGTCGGGGTTCCTATGGCTACACCTTC

J: TRBJ2-1
V: TRBV20-1
size: NA
D: TRBD1
CDR3: CSAQSGTGLVF
DNA: TGCAGTGCTCAATCCGGGACAGGGTTGGTCTTC

J: TRBJ2-1
V: TRBV18
size: NA
D: TRBD2
CDR3: CASSAGLAESRLYNEQFF
DNA: TGTGCCAGCTCAGCGGGACTAGCCGAAAGTCGACTCTACAATGAGCAGTTCTTC

J: TRBJ1-6
V: TRBV7-9
size: NA
D: NA
CDR3: CASSLQVNSPLHF
DNA: TGTGCCAGCAGCTTACAGGTTAATTCACCCCTCCACTTT

J: TRBJ2-1
V: TRBV18
size: NA
D: NA
CDR3: CASSPAEGGSYEQFF
DNA: TGTGCCAGCTCACCAGCGGAAGGTGGTAGCTATGAGCAGTTCTTC

J: TRBJ1-2
V: TRBV6-5
size: NA
D: NA
CDR3: CASSYQGTSNLYGYTF
DNA: TGTGCCAGCAGTTACCAGGGTACCAGCAATCTCTATGGCTACACCTTC

J: TRBJ1-2
V: TRBV6-5
size: NA
D: NA
CDR3: CASSVDRAWSYGYTF
DNA: TGTGCCAGCAGCGTTGACAGAGCCTGGAGTTATGGCTACACCTTC

J: TRBJ1-1
V: TRBV5-5
size: NA
D: TRBD1
CDR3: CASSRRTGVETEAFF
DNA: TGTGCCAGCAGCAGAAGGACAGGGGTCGAGACTGAAGCTTTCTTT

J: TRBJ2-5
V: TRBV6-5
size: NA
D: TRBD1
CDR3: CASSGQGTFEETQYF
DNA: TGTGCCAGCAGCGGACAGGGAACTTTTGAGGAGACCCAGTACTTC

J: TRBJ1-2
V: TRBV19
size: NA
D: NA
CDR3: CASSIGGQTNYGYTF
DNA: TGTGCCAGTAGTATAGGAGGACAGACTAACTATGGCTACACCTTC

J: TRBJ1-2
V: TRBV30
size: NA
D: NA
CDR3: CACPAGALNYGYTF
DNA: TGTGCCTGCCCGGCAGGGGCCCTAAACTATGGCTACACCTTC

J: TRBJ1-1
V: TRBV6-6
size: once
D: NA
CDR3: CASSLPQTVNTEAFF
DNA: TGTGCCAGCAGTCTACCGCAGACAGTGAACACTGAAGCTTTCTTT

J: TRBJ1-3
V: TRBV2
size: NA
D: NA
CDR3: CASTNRYLLDSGNTIYF
DNA: TGTGCCAGCACTAACAGGTACCTCCTCGACTCTGGAAACACCATATATTTT

J: TRBJ1-5
V: TRBV19
size: NA
D: NA
CDR3: CASSMPVGVSNQPQHF
DNA: TGTGCCAGTAGTATGCCCGTTGGAGTTAGCAATCAGCCCCAGCATTTT

J: TRBJ1-6
V: TRBV6-5
size: NA
D: TRBD1
CDR3: CASYRGANSPLHF
DNA: TGTGCCAGCTACAGGGGCGCTAATTCACCCCTCCACTTT